In this sample, the clone carrying this T cell receptor beta chain turned up a few times. What it recognizes is unknown. The time point is: persistent/refractory GD, antithyroid drugs over 5 years with positive TRAb. There was RNA extracted from PBMCs, and the TCR library was made from it. The data belong to a study of regulatory T cells in long-lasting Graves disease. Findings of the study overall: There was favoring of TRBV28, TRBJ1-2 and TRBJ2-5 in persistent disease. Small sample size may have lowered accuracy.

Arm-PCR of CDR3 regions with iRepertoire HTBI primers generated TCR beta libraries. As processed by the authors: Samples revealed approximately 60 TRBV and 14 TRBJ segments. TCRdb re-called the multiplex PCR reads with MiXCR, one entry per CDR3 protein. Here the V and J calls rest on TCRdb's processing, not on the authors' analysis. The table lists about 660,000 distinct CDR3 sequences, 25% to 30% of them singletons, with about 42% in the top ten. Germline V gene lookup returns CDR1 GTSNPN and CDR2 SVGIG (reference sequence). The CDR3 sequence is 12 residues long. Trimming cost V 2 bases and J 7 bases, with 9 bases left between them.

The receptor comes from a female donor with Graves disease. This material consisted of peripheral blood mononuclear cells (PBMCs), taken when the disease was refractory, from a patient treated with antithyroid drugs. The chain has TRBV30 and TRBJ1-5; D ambiguous. This chain's CDR3 is CAWSKEEQPQHF. The CDR3 DNA reads TGTGCCTGGAGTAAGGAGGAACAGCCCCAGCATTTT.